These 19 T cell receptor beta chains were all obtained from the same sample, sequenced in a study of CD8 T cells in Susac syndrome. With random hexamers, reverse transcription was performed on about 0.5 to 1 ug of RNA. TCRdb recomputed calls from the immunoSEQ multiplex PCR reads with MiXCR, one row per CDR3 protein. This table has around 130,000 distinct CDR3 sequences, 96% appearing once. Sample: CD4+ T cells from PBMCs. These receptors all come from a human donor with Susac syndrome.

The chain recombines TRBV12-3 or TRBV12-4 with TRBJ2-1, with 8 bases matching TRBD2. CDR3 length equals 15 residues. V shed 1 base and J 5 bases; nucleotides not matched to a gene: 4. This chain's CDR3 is CASSLESGSNNEQFF. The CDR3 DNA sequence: TGTGCCAGCAGTTTAGAAAGCGGGAGTAACAATGAGCAGTTCTTC.

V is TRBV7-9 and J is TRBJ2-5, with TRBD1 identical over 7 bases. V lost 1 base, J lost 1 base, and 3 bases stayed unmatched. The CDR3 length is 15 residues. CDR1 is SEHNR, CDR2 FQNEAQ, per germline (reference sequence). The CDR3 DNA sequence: TGTGCCAGCAGCTTAGGTGGGGACAGCCAAGAGACCCAGTACTTC. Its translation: CASSLGGDSQETQYF. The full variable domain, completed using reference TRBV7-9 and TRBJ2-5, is DTGVSQNPRHKITKRGQNVTFRCDPISEHNRLYWYRQTLGQGPEFLTYFQNEAQLEKSRLLSDRFSAERPKGSFSTLEIQRTEQGDSAMYLCASSLGGDSQETQYFGPGTRLLVL.

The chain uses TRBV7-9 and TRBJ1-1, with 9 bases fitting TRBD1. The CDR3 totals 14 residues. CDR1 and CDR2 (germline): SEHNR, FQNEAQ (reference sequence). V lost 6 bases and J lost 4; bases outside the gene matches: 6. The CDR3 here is CASSHRGRTTEAFF. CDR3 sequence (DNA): TGTGCCAGCAGTCACAGGGGGCGGACCACTGAAGCTTTCTTT.

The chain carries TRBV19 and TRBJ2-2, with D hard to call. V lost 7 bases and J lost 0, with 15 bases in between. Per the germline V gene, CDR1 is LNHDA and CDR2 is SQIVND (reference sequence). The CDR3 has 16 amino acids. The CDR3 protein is CASTSRAGSNTGELFF. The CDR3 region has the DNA TGTGCCAGTACCTCCCGGGCAGGATCGAACACCGGGGAGCTGTTTTTT.

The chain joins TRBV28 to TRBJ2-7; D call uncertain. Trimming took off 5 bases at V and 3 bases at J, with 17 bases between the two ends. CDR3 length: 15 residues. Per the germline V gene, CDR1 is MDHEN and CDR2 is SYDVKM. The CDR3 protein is CASSHNGLSGYEQYF. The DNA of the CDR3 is TGTGCCAGCAGTCACAACGGTTTATCGGGCTACGAGCAGTACTTC.

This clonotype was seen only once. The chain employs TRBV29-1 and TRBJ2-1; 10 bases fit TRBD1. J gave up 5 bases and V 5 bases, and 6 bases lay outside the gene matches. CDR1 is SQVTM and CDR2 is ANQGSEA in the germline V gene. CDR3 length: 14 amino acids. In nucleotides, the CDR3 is TGCAGCGTTAACCTCGGGACAGGGGACAATGAGCAGTTCTTC. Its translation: CSVNLGTGDNEQFF.

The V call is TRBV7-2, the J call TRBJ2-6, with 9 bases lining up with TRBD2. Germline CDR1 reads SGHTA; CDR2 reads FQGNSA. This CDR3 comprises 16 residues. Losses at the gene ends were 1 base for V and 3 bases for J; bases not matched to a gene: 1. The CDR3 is CASSLVAGVGANVLTF. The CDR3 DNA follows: TGTGCCAGCAGCTTAGTAGCGGGAGTTGGGGCCAACGTCCTGACTTTC.

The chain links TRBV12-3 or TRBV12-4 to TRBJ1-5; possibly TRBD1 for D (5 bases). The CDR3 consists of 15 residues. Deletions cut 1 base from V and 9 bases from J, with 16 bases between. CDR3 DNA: TGTGCCAGCAGTTTAGGTCGACAGCCCGGGGCGCCCCAGCATTTT. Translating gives CASSLGRQPGAPQHF.

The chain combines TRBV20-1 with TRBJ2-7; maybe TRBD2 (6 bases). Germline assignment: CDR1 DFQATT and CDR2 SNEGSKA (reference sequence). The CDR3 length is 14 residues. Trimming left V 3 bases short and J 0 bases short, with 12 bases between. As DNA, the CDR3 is TGCAGTGCTAGGAAGGCGGGGAGCTCCTACGAGCAGTACTTC. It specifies CSARKAGSSYEQYF.

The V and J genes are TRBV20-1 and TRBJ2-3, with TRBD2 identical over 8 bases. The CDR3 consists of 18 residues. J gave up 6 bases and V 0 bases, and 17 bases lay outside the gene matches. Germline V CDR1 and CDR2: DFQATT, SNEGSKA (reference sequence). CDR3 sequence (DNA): TGCAGTGCTAGAGACCCGGGTACTAGCGGCCTCAGGGTGGATACGCAGTATTTT. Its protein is CSARDPGTSGLRVDTQYF.

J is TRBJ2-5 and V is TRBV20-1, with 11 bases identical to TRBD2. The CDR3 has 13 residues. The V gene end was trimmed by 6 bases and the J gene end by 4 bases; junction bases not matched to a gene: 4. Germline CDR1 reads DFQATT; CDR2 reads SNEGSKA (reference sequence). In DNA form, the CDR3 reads TGCAGTGCCACTAGCGGGAGTTCAGAGACCCAGTACTTC. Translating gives CSATSGSSETQYF.

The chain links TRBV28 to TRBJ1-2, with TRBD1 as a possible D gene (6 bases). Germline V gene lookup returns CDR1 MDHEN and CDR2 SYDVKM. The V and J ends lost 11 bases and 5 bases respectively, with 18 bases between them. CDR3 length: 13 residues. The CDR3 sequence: CACEPTGGYGYTF. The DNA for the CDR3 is TGTGCCTGCGAACCGACAGGAGGATATGGCTACACCTTC.

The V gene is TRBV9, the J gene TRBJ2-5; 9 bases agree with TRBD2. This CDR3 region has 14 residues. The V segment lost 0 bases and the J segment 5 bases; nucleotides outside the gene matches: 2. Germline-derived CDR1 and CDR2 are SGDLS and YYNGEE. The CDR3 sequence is CASSVGGRAETQYF. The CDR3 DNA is TGTGCCAGCAGCGTAGGCGGGAGGGCGGAGACCCAGTACTTC.

CDR3 loop: CSALFGGSYNEQFF. The CDR3 coding sequence is TGCAGTGCTCTATTCGGGGGCTCCTACAATGAGCAGTTCTTC. The chain joins TRBV20-1 to TRBJ2-1, with a possible D match to TRBD2 (6 bases). Per the germline V gene, CDR1 is DFQATT and CDR2 is SNEGSKA (reference sequence). V dropped 5 bases and J dropped 0 bases, with 11 bases sitting between them. CDR3 size: 14 residues.

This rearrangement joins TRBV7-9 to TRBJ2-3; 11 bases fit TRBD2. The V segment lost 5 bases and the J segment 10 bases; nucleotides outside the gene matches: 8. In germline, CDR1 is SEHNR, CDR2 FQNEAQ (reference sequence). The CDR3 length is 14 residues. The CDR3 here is CASSQFTSGSAQYF. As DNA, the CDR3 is TGTGCCAGCAGCCAATTTACTAGCGGGAGTGCGCAGTATTTT.

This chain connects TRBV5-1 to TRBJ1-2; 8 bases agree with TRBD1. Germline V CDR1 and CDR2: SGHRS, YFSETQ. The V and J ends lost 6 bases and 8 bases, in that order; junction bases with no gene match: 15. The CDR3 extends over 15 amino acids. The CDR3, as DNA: TGCGCCAGCACTCAGCGGCCTCAGGGGGCATGGGGCTACACCTTC. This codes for CASTQRPQGAWGYTF.

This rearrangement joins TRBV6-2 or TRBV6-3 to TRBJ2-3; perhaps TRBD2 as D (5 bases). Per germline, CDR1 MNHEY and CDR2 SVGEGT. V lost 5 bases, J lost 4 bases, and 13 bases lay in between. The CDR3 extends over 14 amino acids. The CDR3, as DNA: TGTGCCAGCAGTCTAACTAGGCCCGCAGATACGCAGTATTTT. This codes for CASSLTRPADTQYF.

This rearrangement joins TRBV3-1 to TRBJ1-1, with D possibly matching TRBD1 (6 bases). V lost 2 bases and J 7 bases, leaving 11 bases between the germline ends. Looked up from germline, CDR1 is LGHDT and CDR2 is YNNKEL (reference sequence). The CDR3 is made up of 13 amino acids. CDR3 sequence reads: CASSQRTDIEAFF. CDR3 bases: TGTGCCAGCAGCCAAAGGACAGACATTGAAGCTTTCTTT.

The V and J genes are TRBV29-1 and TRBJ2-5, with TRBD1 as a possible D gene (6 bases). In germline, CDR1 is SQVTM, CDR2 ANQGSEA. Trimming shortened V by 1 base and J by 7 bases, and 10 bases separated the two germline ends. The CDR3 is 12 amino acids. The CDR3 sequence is CSVEGSTGTQYF. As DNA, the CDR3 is TGCAGCGTTGAAGGCTCGACAGGGACCCAGTACTTC. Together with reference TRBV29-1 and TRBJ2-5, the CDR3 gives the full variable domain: SAVISQKPSRDICQRGTSLTIQCQVDSQVTMMFWYRQQPGQSLTLIATANQGSEATYESGFVIDKFPISRPNLTFSTLTVSNMSPEDSSIYLCSVEGSTGTQYFGPGTRLLVL.